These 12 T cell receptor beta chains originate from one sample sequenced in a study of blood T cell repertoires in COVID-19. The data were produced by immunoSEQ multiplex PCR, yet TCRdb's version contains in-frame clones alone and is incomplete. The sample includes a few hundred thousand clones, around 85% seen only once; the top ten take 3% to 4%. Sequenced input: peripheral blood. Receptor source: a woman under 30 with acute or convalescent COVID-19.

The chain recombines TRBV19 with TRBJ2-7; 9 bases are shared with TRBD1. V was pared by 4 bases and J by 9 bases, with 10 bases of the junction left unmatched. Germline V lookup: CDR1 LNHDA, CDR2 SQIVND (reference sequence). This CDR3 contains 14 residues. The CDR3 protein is CASSNGQGRARQYF. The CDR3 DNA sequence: TGTGCCAGTAGTAACGGACAGGGGAGGGCTCGGCAGTACTTC.

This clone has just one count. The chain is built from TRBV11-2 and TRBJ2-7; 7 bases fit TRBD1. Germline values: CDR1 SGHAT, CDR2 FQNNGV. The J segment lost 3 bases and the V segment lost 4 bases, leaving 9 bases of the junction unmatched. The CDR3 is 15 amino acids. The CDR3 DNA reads TGTGCCAGCAGCTACAGGGGTTTCGGTGTCTACGAGCAGTACTTC. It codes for CASSYRGFGVYEQYF.

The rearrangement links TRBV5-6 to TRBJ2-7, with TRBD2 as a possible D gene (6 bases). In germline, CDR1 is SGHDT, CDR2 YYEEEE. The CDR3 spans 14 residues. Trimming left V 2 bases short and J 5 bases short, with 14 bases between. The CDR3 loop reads CASSFGGRIDEQYF. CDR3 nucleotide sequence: TGTGCCAGCAGCTTCGGGGGTCGGATAGACGAGCAGTACTTC.

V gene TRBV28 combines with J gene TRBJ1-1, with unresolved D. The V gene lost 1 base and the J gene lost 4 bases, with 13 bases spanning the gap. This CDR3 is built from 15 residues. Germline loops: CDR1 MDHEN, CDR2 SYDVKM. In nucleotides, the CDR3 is TGTGCCAGCAGTTTATTTGGGGAGATCGGCACTGAAGCTTTCTTT. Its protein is CASSLFGEIGTEAFF.

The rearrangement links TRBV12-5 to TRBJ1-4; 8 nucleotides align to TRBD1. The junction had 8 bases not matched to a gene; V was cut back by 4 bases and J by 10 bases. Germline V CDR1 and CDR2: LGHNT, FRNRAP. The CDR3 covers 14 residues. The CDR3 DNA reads TGTGCTAGTGGTTCCCGCAGGGGGCGAGGAAAACTGTTTTTT. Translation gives CASGSRRGRGKLFF. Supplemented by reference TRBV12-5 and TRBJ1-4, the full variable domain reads DARVTQTPRHKVTEMGQEVTMRCQPILGHNTVFWYRQTMMQGLELLAYFRNRAPLDDSGMPKDRFSAEMPDATLATLKIQPSEPRDSAVYFCASGSRRGRGKLFFGSGTQLSVL.

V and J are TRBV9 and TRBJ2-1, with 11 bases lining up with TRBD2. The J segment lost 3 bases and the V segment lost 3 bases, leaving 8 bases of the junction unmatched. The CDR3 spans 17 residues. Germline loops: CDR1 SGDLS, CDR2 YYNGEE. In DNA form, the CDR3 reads TGTGCCAGCAGCGCGCCCCGGGGACTAGCGGACTACAATGAGCAGTTCTTC. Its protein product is CASSAPRGLADYNEQFF.

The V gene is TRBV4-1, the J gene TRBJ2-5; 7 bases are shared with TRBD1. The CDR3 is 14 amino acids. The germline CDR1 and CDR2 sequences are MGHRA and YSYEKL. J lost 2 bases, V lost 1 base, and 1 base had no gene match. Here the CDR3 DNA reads TGCGCCAGCAGCCAAGGGGGACAGCAAGAGACCCAGTACTTC. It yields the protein CASSQGGQQETQYF.

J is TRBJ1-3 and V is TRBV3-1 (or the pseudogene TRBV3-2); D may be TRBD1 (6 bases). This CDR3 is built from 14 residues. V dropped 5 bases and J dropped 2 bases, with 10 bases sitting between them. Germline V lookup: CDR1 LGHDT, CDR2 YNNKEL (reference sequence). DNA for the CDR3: TGTGCCAGCAGCGGCAGGGGTGCTGGAAACACCATATATTTT. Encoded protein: CASSGRGAGNTIYF.

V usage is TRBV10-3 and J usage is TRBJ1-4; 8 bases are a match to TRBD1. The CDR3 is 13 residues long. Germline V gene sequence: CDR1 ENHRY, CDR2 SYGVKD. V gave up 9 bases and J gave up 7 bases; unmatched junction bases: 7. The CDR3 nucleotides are TGTGCCATGGGGACAGGCGCCGTTGAAAAACTGTTTTTT. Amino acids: CAMGTGAVEKLFF.

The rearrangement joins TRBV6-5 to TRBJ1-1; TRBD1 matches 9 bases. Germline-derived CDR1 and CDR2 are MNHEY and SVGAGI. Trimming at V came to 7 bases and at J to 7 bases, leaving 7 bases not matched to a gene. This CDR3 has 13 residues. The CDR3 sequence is CASTRGQGGEAFF. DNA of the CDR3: TGTGCCAGCACCCGGGGACAGGGAGGTGAAGCTTTCTTT.

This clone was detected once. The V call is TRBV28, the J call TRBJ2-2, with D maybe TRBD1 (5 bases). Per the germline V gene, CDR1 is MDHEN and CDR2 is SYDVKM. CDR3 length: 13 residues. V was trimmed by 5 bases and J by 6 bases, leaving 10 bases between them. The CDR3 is CASSQGVAGELFF. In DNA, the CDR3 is TGTGCCAGCAGTCAGGGTGTGGCCGGGGAGCTGTTTTTT.

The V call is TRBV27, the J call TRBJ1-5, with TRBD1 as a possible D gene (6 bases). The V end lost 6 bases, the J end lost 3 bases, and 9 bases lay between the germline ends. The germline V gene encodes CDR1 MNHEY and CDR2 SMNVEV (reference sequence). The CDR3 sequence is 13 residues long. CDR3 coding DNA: TGTGCCAGCAGCGACAGGAACAATCAGCCCCAGCATTTT. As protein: CASSDRNNQPQHF.